Below, 11 T cell receptor beta chains from the same sample are listed, as sequenced in a study of T cell repertoires in cytomegalovirus infection. One entry per CDR3 protein, called by TCRdb with MiXCR from the reads. The sample has approximately 770,000 distinct CDR3 sequences; around 29% are singletons. These receptors have no known antigen. Sequenced here: cultured CD8+ T cells from PBMCs, sampled from culture after CMV antigen stimulation. All receptors derive from a human donor in good health (CMV status not recorded). Some clones in this sample may be carry-over from other donors' samples.

V usage is TRBV6-6 and J usage is TRBJ2-7; weak D call: TRBD1 (5 bases). Germline loops: CDR1 MNHNY, CDR2 SVGAGI (reference sequence). The germline V and J ends were trimmed by 2 bases and 6 bases, with 11 bases remaining between them. The CDR3 loop spans 13 amino acids. Here the CDR3 reads CASSYGRGSEQYV. Written as DNA, the CDR3 is TGTGCCAGCAGTTACGGAAGGGGATCCGAGCAGTACGTC.

V gene TRBV6-1 combines with J gene TRBJ2-7, with TRBD1 matching over 7 bases. The length of the CDR3 is 16 residues. Germline-derived CDR1 and CDR2 are MNHNS and SASEGT. Unmatched junction bases numbered 11, after V lost 5 bases and J lost 1 base. In DNA, the CDR3 is TGTGCCAGCAGTCCTCCCTTACAGGGGTGGTCCTACGAGCAGTACTTC. Protein sequence: CASSPPLQGWSYEQYF.

V gene TRBV7-6 combines with J gene TRBJ2-5; D may be TRBD1 (5 bases). CDR1 is SGHVS, CDR2 FNYEAQ, per germline. V shed 6 bases and J shed 4 bases, with 12 bases lying between them. CDR3 size: 13 residues. The chain's CDR3 is CASRFPGSETQYF. In DNA, the CDR3 is TGTGCCAGCAGGTTCCCAGGGTCAGAGACCCAGTACTTC.

This clonotype was seen only a few times. The genes are TRBV7-9 and TRBJ2-3; no clear D gene. V gave up 8 bases and J gave up 3 bases, with 9 bases separating them. Looked up from germline, CDR1 is SEHNR and CDR2 is FQNEAQ (reference sequence). This CDR3 contains 12 residues. The CDR3 loop reads CASFQGTDTQYF. Here the CDR3 DNA reads TGTGCCAGCTTCCAAGGGACAGATACGCAGTATTTT.

This clonotype was seen just once. The genes are TRBV6-8 and TRBJ1-1; 10 nucleotides align to TRBD1. The CDR3 runs to 12 residues. V shed 5 bases, J shed 11 bases, and the junction held 5 bases outside the gene matches. CDR1 is MNHGY, CDR2 SAAAGT, per germline. The CDR3 region has the DNA TGTGCCAGCAGTCTGACAGGGGGCCGGGCTTTCTTT. Translation gives CASSLTGGRAFF.

This clonotype has a handful of counts. This rearrangement joins TRBV7-9 to TRBJ1-2, with 11 bases fitting TRBD1. The CDR3 is made up of 17 amino acids. J was trimmed by 6 bases and V by 1 base; bases with no gene match: 10. Germline V lookup: CDR1 SEHNR, CDR2 FQNEAQ (reference sequence). Here the CDR3 DNA reads TGTGCCAGCAGCTTAGGGCCCGGAGGACAGGGGGCGCATGGCTACACCTTC. Translated: CASSLGPGGQGAHGYTF.

About this clonotype: Possible read error: a much larger clone is one base away. The chain uses TRBV6-5 and TRBJ1-1; D gene uncertain. CDR1 is MNHEY and CDR2 is SVGAGI in the germline V gene. Trimming removed 0 bases at V and 2 bases at J, with 4 bases between. The CDR3 runs to 13 residues. For the CDR3, the DNA is TGTGCCAGCAGTTACTCGAACAACACTGAAGCTTTCTTT. This codes for CASSYSNNTEAFF.

V is TRBV19 and J is TRBJ1-5; the D gene is possibly TRBD1 (5 bases). Germline lookup yields CDR1 LNHDA and CDR2 SQIVND (reference sequence). Trimming took off 7 bases at V and 7 bases at J, with 11 bases between the two ends. The length of the CDR3 is 12 residues. The CDR3 DNA is TGTGCCAGTACTGGGGGGATACAGCCCCAGCATTTT. Translated: CASTGGIQPQHF. Full variable domain (rest looked up from reference TRBV19 and TRBJ1-5): DGGITQSPKYLFRKEGQNVTLSCEQNLNHDAMYWYRQDPGQGLRLIYYSQIVNDFQKGDIAEGYSVSREKKESFPLTVTSAQKNPTAFYLCASTGGIQPQHFGDGTRLSIL.

The chain employs TRBV6-5 and TRBJ1-1, with a weak D call TRBD1 (5 bases). This CDR3 is built from 14 residues. Germline-derived CDR1 and CDR2 are MNHEY and SVGAGI. The V and J ends lost 6 bases and 1 base respectively, with 12 bases between them. CDR3 DNA: TGTGCCAGCAGCCCGGGACCTAAGAACACTGAAGCTTTCTTT. Translation gives CASSPGPKNTEAFF.

Ten or more counts support this clonotype. This chain links TRBV7-9 with TRBJ1-2, with TRBD1 matching 11 bases. Losses at the gene ends were 4 bases for V and 1 base for J; bases not matched to a gene: 2. The CDR3 loop spans 15 amino acids. Germline-derived CDR1 and CDR2 are SEHNR and FQNEAQ (reference sequence). CDR3 sequence: CASSSGQGGNYGYTF. CDR3 DNA sequence: TGTGCCAGCAGCTCGGGACAGGGGGGTAACTATGGCTACACCTTC.

Ten or more counts support this clonotype. J is TRBJ1-1 and V is TRBV7-8; D unresolved. CDR1 and CDR2 from the germline V gene are SGHVS and FQNEAQ. This CDR3 region has 16 residues. V lost 3 bases to trimming and J lost 7 bases, with 21 bases between them. CDR3 in amino acids: CASSFLAGYTGDEAFF. DNA of the CDR3: TGTGCCAGCAGCTTTCTCGCGGGCTACACCGGGGATGAAGCTTTCTTT.